This TCR beta chain was captured in a study of T cell responses to AZD1222 COVID-19 vaccine (dated by TCRdb to the early 2020s). Notes on the research overall: A total of 233 trial participants underwent TCR sequencing, of whom about 210 had received two doses of AZD1222 and some 25 had received two doses of the MenACWY control vaccine. Enrollment into the trials was organized by age into subgroups of 18-55, 56-69 and 70-plus years, and those subgroups contained roughly 140, 27 and 60 TCR-sequenced participants, respectively. What the study reported, not specific to this receptor: No day 14 peak-response samples were available, so repertoires were characterized only after the peak T cell response. Reportedly, almost half of the unique spike-specific TCRs recognized epitopes lying outside the regions that are mutated in the B.1.351 and B.1.1.7 variants. CD4 TCRs associated with the vaccine covered the entire spike protein, and the dominant responses were in regions 160-218 and 743-854. The 56-69-year group was small, and its depth increase did not reach significance, likely because of low power. After two AZD1222 doses, spike-specific TCR breadth and depth were significantly higher than at day 0 and than in MenACWY recipients. Participants were mostly white British, with more females than males. The authors suggested clonal diversity may have been underestimated. Conclusions about previously exposed vaccinees are limited, since just five to seven AZD1222 recipients were seropositive for SARS-CoV-2 at baseline.

The CDR3 regions of human TCRbeta chains were analyzed by immunosequencing. The published analysis was carried out like this. TCRs in the repertoires were matched against a reference library of SARS-CoV-2-specific TCRs that had been generated with the MIRA antigen-specificity platform. Breadth was defined as the fraction of unique TCRs that were SARS-CoV-2-associated, and depth was defined as the fraction of total T cells that were SARS-CoV-2-associated. Using the MIRA data, each spike-specific TCR was mapped to the spike region that the TCR reacts to and placed in a CD4 or CD8 class. Log10-transformed breadth and depth values were compared by one-way ANOVA with Sidak's multiple comparisons tests. As stored in TCRdb, this immuneACCESS dataset retains in-frame rearrangements with V and J assigned. A fraction of the clones does not appear; measured against another copy, unresolved V genes explain less than half of the discrepancy, and the remainder lacks a known reason. V and J calls and clone size are given by that table; D and trimming were obtained from the DNA. The sample profile shows about 210,000 clones; about 94% of them were found once. Of the sample, 1.5% to 2% is held by the ten largest clones.

CDR3 length: 14 amino acids, cysteine to phenylalanine. The retained sequence is limited to the CDR3, 42 bases, with the frame set at the first base. CDR1 SNHLY and CDR2 FYNNEI are derived from the germline V gene. V is pruned by 3 bases and J by 7 bases, leaving 6 bases of the junction without a gene match. In the paper's terms, the time point label means: about 28 days (+/-7) after the second vaccine dose. What the treatment or condition label conveys for this sample: meningococcal conjugate vaccine given as trial control. Vaccinee samples were obtained from the UK trials COV001 and COV002, which included a single-blind randomized controlled phase 2/3 trial of AZD1222 (ChAdOx1 nCoV-19) in healthy adults. For TCRbeta chain sequencing, PBMC samples from trial participants were taken at day 0 and at day 28 after the second dose. As concerns this clone: The target of this receptor is not known. The record has no base qualities; no much larger clone is one base away.

The clonotype originates from an adult who received the MenACWY meningococcal vaccine as a control. Here the chain combines TRBV2 and TRBJ2-1, with TRBD1 identical over 7 junction bases. Sample: peripheral blood, taken 28 days after the second dose of the MenACWY control vaccine. CDR3 sequence: CASSEFGTANEQFF. At the DNA level, the sequence is TGTGCCAGCAGTGAGTTCGGGACAGCAAATGAGCAGTTCTTC.